This T cell receptor beta chain was identified in a study of beta chain features in type 1 diabetes. Study details: Healthy donors resembled patients in age, gender and cell yields.

Sorted cells reached over 95% purity in every population. Since all of the isolated RNA was reverse transcribed, expressed TCRB transcripts were what got sequenced. Generated by immunoSEQ multiplex PCR, the TCRdb table keeps only in-frame clones and is missing some. The data contain 500,000 to 700,000 clones, 15% to 17% of them singletons. General study points: Type 1 diabetes patients showed a moderate but significant shortening of TCRB CDR3s in all four CD4+ subsets.

This clone was counted a few times. Its antigen is as yet unknown. The specimen was naive CD4+ T cells from blood. The origin of this receptor is a man aged 18 to 35 in good health.

The CDR3 bases are TGTGCCAGCAGTTTAACTGGGGGGCTGCAGCCCCAGCATTTT. As protein: CASSLTGGLQPQHF. V and J are TRBV28 and TRBJ1-5; possible D gene TRBD1, 6 bases. The CDR3 contains 14 residues. Deletions cut 2 bases from V and 7 bases from J, with 12 bases between. Germline V gene lookup returns CDR1 MDHEN and CDR2 SYDVKM.